This T cell receptor (beta chain) was captured by sequencing in a study of blood T cell repertoires in COVID-19. About the research overall: Samples of COVID-19 (acute and convalescent) were obtained from the United States, Italy and Spain.

Authors' methods: Reference gene primer amplification gave estimated nucleated cell counts. The data were produced by immunoSEQ multiplex PCR, yet TCRdb's version contains in-frame clones alone and is incomplete. V, J and clone size derive from that table, while D and trimming were established from the DNA sequence. The sample lists 30,000 to 35,000 clones, nearly 90% occurring once. The specimen sequenced was peripheral blood. The TCR was taken from a man at least 80 years old with acute or convalescent COVID-19.

The CDR3 DNA reads TGTGCCAGTATGCAGGTCAATCAGCCCCAGCATTTT. It encodes CASMQVNQPQHF. The chain joins TRBV19 to TRBJ1-5; D is unresolved. CDR1 is LNHDA, CDR2 SQIVND, per germline (reference sequence). V was shortened by 7 bases and J by 3 bases, with 7 bases between the two germline ends. This CDR3 spans 12 amino acids.